This T cell receptor (beta chain) originates from a study of cytomegalovirus exposure and HLA in healthy donors. Study findings and constraints: Most TCR sequences were seen very rarely across donors, but some public TCRs occurred in many. Most subjects' HLA-A and HLA-B alleles were reportedly predicted from TCR beta sequences.

Germline trimming cut 0 bases from V and 9 bases from J; bases unmatched to any gene: 8. The length of the CDR3 is 15 residues. Germline CDR1 reads SGHRS; CDR2 reads YFSETQ. Points on this clone: Its antigen is not identified.

PCR involved 60 Vbeta and 13 Jbeta primers. The protocol was immunoSEQ multiplex PCR, while the TCRdb copy is restricted to in-frame clones and leaves out a portion. Among 110,000 to 150,000 clones listed, around three quarters were seen once. The chain combines TRBV5-1 with TRBJ2-1; the match to TRBD2 covers 8 bases. The receptor's source is a man in his forties or fifties in good health and CMV-seropositive. The sample comprised PBMCs. The CDR3 DNA reads as TGCGCCAGCAGCTTGGGGCAAGCGGGAGCGAGTGAGCAGTTCTTC. Translating gives CASSLGQAGASEQFF.